This entry lists 18 T cell receptor beta chains sequenced from one sample in a study of STAT5B mutations in CD4+ large granular lymphocyte leukemia. Assay: immunoSEQ multiplex PCR; the TCRdb copy retains only in-frame clones and omits some. The table shows roughly 30,000 clones, with less than 90% occurring only once. The sample comprised CD4+ T cells from blood buffy coats. These receptors came from a human donor in good health.

The chain carries TRBV5-1 and TRBJ2-1; 7 bases are shared with TRBD1. This CDR3 comprises 14 residues. Germline CDR1 and CDR2: SGHRS and YFSETQ. Unmatched junction bases numbered 3, after V lost 4 bases and J lost 2 bases. The CDR3 region is CASSRQGAYNEQFF. The CDR3 DNA reads TGCGCCAGCAGCAGGCAGGGGGCCTACAATGAGCAGTTCTTC.

The chain combines TRBV7-2 with TRBJ2-1; 9 positions agree with TRBD2. Germline values: CDR1 SGHTA, CDR2 FQGNSA. The CDR3 runs to 22 residues. Trimming cost V 0 bases and J 0 bases; bases outside gene matches: 18. In DNA, the CDR3 is TGTGCCAGCAGCTTAGCCCGTCCGAGACTAGCGGAGATTACCGTCTCCTACAATGAGCAGTTCTTC. Its protein product is CASSLARPRLAEITVSYNEQFF.

This clone was picked up one time. The J gene is TRBJ1-1, the V gene TRBV19; 8 bases map to TRBD1. The V gene end was trimmed by 9 bases and the J gene end by 2 bases; junction bases not matched to a gene: 11. The CDR3 loop spans 15 amino acids. Germline V gene lookup returns CDR1 LNHDA and CDR2 SQIVND (reference sequence). In DNA form, the CDR3 reads TGTGCCAGCGGACAGGGCCGCTTTCCTAACACTGAAGCTTTCTTT. This encodes CASGQGRFPNTEAFF. Combining the CDR3 with reference TRBV19 and TRBJ1-1 gives the whole variable domain DGGITQSPKYLFRKEGQNVTLSCEQNLNHDAMYWYRQDPGQGLRLIYYSQIVNDFQKGDIAEGYSVSREKKESFPLTVTSAQKNPTAFYLCASGQGRFPNTEAFFGQGTRLTVV.

The chain joins TRBV10-3 to TRBJ2-5, with TRBD1 identical over 7 bases. Trimming took 4 bases from V and 2 from J; bases not matched to a gene: 10. This CDR3 is 16 amino acids long. Looked up from germline, CDR1 is ENHRY and CDR2 is SYGVKD. CDR3 in amino acids: CAISGVNRGRQETQYF. The CDR3, as DNA: TGTGCCATCAGTGGAGTTAACAGGGGTCGGCAAGAGACCCAGTACTTC.

The CDR3 sequence is CASSSTGQGFDEQFF. In nucleotides, the CDR3 is TGTGCCAGCAGTTCAACGGGACAGGGGTTCGATGAGCAGTTCTTC. The chain recombines TRBV6-5 with TRBJ2-1; 10 bases match TRBD1. CDR1 MNHEY and CDR2 SVGAGI come from the germline V gene. CDR3 length: 15 residues. V lost 4 bases, J lost 8 bases, and 8 bases stayed unmatched.

The V call is TRBV6-1, the J call TRBJ2-5; D gene ambiguous. The germline V gene encodes CDR1 MNHNS and CDR2 SASEGT. This CDR3 contains 15 residues. Trimming shortened V by 6 bases and J by 5 bases, and 19 bases separated the two germline ends. The chain's CDR3 is CASRLERAPLETQYF. The CDR3 DNA reads TGTGCCAGCAGACTGGAACGCGCGCCCCTGGAGACCCAGTACTTC.

The V call is TRBV28, the J call TRBJ1-5; unclear D gene. V dropped 4 bases and J dropped 12 bases, with 16 bases sitting between them. CDR3 length: 13 residues. Looked up from germline, CDR1 is MDHEN and CDR2 is SYDVKM. CDR3 region: CASSSYPRELQHF. The CDR3 bases are TGTGCCAGCAGTTCCTACCCTAGGGAGCTCCAGCATTTT.

The chain has TRBV5-1 and TRBJ1-4; D gene unclear. V was cut by 0 bases and J by 4 bases, with 10 bases left in between. CDR3 length: 15 residues. Germline V gene data show CDR1 as SGHRS and CDR2 as YFSETQ. CDR3 region: CASSLATGSNEKLFF. CDR3 nucleotides: TGCGCCAGCAGCTTGGCCACGGGTAGTAATGAAAAACTGTTTTTT.

This clone was seen once. This rearrangement joins TRBV5-8 to TRBJ2-5; 9 bases fit TRBD2. CDR3 size: 15 residues. J lost 1 base, V lost 5 bases, and 6 bases had no gene match. Germline CDR1 SGHTS, CDR2 YDEGEE. The CDR3 sequence: CASSTSGRIQETQYF. The CDR3 DNA reads TGTGCCAGCAGTACCAGCGGGAGGATCCAAGAGACCCAGTACTTC. Complete variable domain (other parts from reference TRBV5-8 and TRBJ2-5): EAGVTQSPTHLIKTRGQQATLRCSPISGHTSVYWYQQALGLGLQFLLWYDEGEERNRGNFPPRFSGRQFPNYSSELNVNALELEDSALYLCASSTSGRIQETQYFGPGTRLLVL.

V usage is TRBV28 and J usage is TRBJ2-2, with D possibly TRBD2 on 5 matching bases. The germline V gene encodes CDR1 MDHEN and CDR2 SYDVKM. The CDR3 has 13 residues. V was clipped by 10 bases and J by 6 bases, with 15 bases between them. CDR3 in DNA: TGTGCCATTAGCGAACCTTGGGCCGGGGAGCTGTTTTTT. Protein: CAISEPWAGELFF.

Written as DNA, the CDR3 is TGTGCCAGCTCCCTCTCCCTCAACGCCGAGCAGTACTTC. It is translated as CASSLSLNAEQYF. V usage is TRBV11-2 and J usage is TRBJ2-7; no clear D. The CDR3 extends over 13 amino acids. Trimming removed 8 bases at V and 6 bases at J, with 17 bases between. Germline V lookup: CDR1 SGHAT, CDR2 FQNNGV. Based on the CDR3 plus reference TRBV11-2 and TRBJ2-7, the full variable domain is EAGVAQSPRYKIIEKRQSVAFWCNPISGHATLYWYQQILGQGPKLLIQFQNNGVVDDSQLPKDRFSAERLKGVDSTLKIQPAKLEDSAVYLCASSLSLNAEQYFGPGTRLTVT.

The chain carries TRBV10-3 and TRBJ2-5; no reliable D call. CDR3 length: 13 residues. CDR1 and CDR2 (germline): ENHRY, SYGVKD. Trimming left V 3 bases short and J 1 base short, with 6 bases between. The chain's CDR3 is CAISDLGQETQYF. Here the CDR3 DNA reads TGTGCCATCAGTGATCTTGGCCAAGAGACCCAGTACTTC.

Here the CDR3 DNA reads TGTGCCAGCTCACCACCGGGACTAATCTTCGAGGAGCTGTTTTTT. This encodes CASSPPGLIFEELFF. V and J are TRBV18 and TRBJ2-2; 7 bases are a match to TRBD2. CDR1 and CDR2 from the germline V gene are KGHSH and LQKENI. Trimming at V came to 0 bases and at J to 10 bases, leaving 8 bases not matched to a gene. The CDR3 extends over 15 amino acids.

The gene calls are TRBV6-1 and TRBJ2-3; D possibly corresponds to TRBD2 (5 bases). CDR1 MNHNS and CDR2 SASEGT come from the germline V gene. The CDR3 totals 17 residues. V lost 1 base and J 0 bases, leaving 14 bases between the germline ends. CDR3 loop: CASSEGRAATSTDTQYF. The CDR3, as DNA: TGTGCCAGCAGTGAAGGGCGGGCCGCCACTAGCACAGATACGCAGTATTTT.

In this sample, this clone turned up a few times. The chain combines TRBV28 with TRBJ2-7; 10 nucleotides line up with TRBD1. This CDR3 is 15 amino acids long. Germline values: CDR1 MDHEN, CDR2 SYDVKM. V lost 3 bases, J lost 5 bases, and 7 bases stayed unmatched. The CDR3 coding sequence is TGTGCCAGCAGTTTGTCGGGACAGGGGCTCCACGAGCAGTACTTC. Residues: CASSLSGQGLHEQYF.

The J gene is TRBJ2-3, the V gene TRBV27; 8 nucleotides agree with TRBD2. Germline values: CDR1 MNHEY, CDR2 SMNVEV (reference sequence). V dropped 5 bases and J dropped 1; count of bases not matched to a gene: 8. The CDR3 consists of 16 residues. In DNA, the CDR3 is TGTGCCAGCAGTCCATTAGCGGGAATCGGCACAGATACGCAGTATTTT. Residues: CASSPLAGIGTDTQYF.

This chain links TRBV7-8 with TRBJ2-1, with unresolved D. Germline CDR1 and CDR2: SGHVS and FQNEAQ. Trimming shortened V by 9 bases and J by 11 bases, and 8 bases separated the two germline ends. CDR3 size: 9 residues. Here the CDR3 DNA reads TGTGCCAGGCCCCCTCAGCAGTTCTTC. It encodes CARPPQQFF.

The chain carries TRBV5-6 and TRBJ1-2; D is unclear. Germline V CDR1 and CDR2: SGHDT, YYEEEE. CDR3 length equals 15 residues. Deletions cut 1 base from V and 4 bases from J, with 14 bases between. DNA of the CDR3: TGTGCCAGCAGCTTGTTTAGCCGGGAGATCTATGGCTACACCTTC. Translating it yields CASSLFSREIYGYTF. The full variable domain, with the rest looked up from reference TRBV5-6 and TRBJ1-2, is DAGVTQSPTHLIKTRGQQVTLRCSPKSGHDTVSWYQQALGQGPQFIFQYYEEEERQRGNFPDRFSGHQFPNYSSELNVNALLLGDSALYLCASSLFSREIYGYTFGSGTRLTVV.